One TCR beta chain is described in this entry. The data originate from a study of OX40 agonist ivuxolimab in advanced cancers. CDR1 SEHNR and CDR2 FQNEAQ come from the germline V gene (reference sequence). Trimming pared 2 bases from V and 9 bases from J, leaving 14 bases between. The CDR3 runs 13 residues. Produced via immunoSEQ multiplex PCR; TCRdb's table is partial and in-frame only. Among about 67,000 clones listed, roughly 84% were seen once. Baseline was the first blood sampling point, followed by cycle 4 day 1 and cycle 7 day 1. This chain links TRBV7-9 with TRBJ2-7; D is perhaps TRBD1 or TRBD2 (6 bases each). This clonotype originated in an adult with an advanced solid tumor such as melanoma, head and neck, liver or kidney cancer. Specimen: CD4+ or CD8+ T cells sorted from blood, collected in a trial of the OX40 agonist ivuxolimab. The CDR3: CASSLRGATTQYF. DNA for the CDR3: TGTGCCAGCAGCTTAAGGGGGGCTACGACGCAGTACTTC.